The rows below give T cell receptor beta chains drawn from one sample of a study of technical replicates of blood from several donors. This table comes from immunoSEQ multiplex PCR, and its TCRdb copy is limited to in-frame clones, with some not included. The sample comprises about 87,000 clones, roughly 94% of which are singletons, and 0.3% to 0.35% rests with the top ten. Sequencing was done on a sample of T cells isolated from PBMCs. These receptors were obtained from a human donor in good health. Each CDR3 is given with its conserved first and last residue. The order of the fields is J gene, D gene, V gene, CDR3 protein. D genes are given only for firm matches.

j_call: TRBJ2-3; d_call: -; v_call: TRBV5-6; cdr3_aa: CASSLSPYTEHTDTQYF
j_call: TRBJ1-2; d_call: -; v_call: TRBV7-8; cdr3_aa: CASSPDSPAMVTF
j_call: TRBJ2-1; d_call: -; v_call: TRBV5-1; cdr3_aa: CASSLAGKPNEQFF
j_call: TRBJ2-3; d_call: -; v_call: TRBV28; cdr3_aa: CASSPFTDTQYF
j_call: TRBJ1-5; d_call: -; v_call: TRBV2; cdr3_aa: CASSFTGLGFSGQPQHF
j_call: TRBJ1-2; d_call: -; v_call: TRBV21-1; cdr3_aa: CASSKVREGYGYTF
j_call: TRBJ1-4; d_call: -; v_call: TRBV19; cdr3_aa: CASSMSGVPATNEKLFF
j_call: TRBJ2-4; d_call: -; v_call: TRBV5-8; cdr3_aa: CASSLLEGIQYF
j_call: TRBJ1-4; d_call: -; v_call: TRBV18; cdr3_aa: CASSPREPNEKLFF
j_call: TRBJ2-7; d_call: -; v_call: TRBV19; cdr3_aa: CASSIDISGSSYEQYF
j_call: TRBJ1-2; d_call: TRBD1; v_call: TRBV13; cdr3_aa: CASSLDRGWGYTF
j_call: TRBJ1-1; d_call: -; v_call: TRBV27; cdr3_aa: CASSLYSPNTEAFF
j_call: TRBJ1-1; d_call: -; v_call: TRBV4-3; cdr3_aa: CASSLRGETEAFF
j_call: TRBJ2-1; d_call: -; v_call: TRBV13; cdr3_aa: CASSPRRGAPSYNEQFF
j_call: TRBJ2-1; d_call: -; v_call: TRBV27; cdr3_aa: CASSFALGSSNEQFF
j_call: TRBJ2-1; d_call: TRBD2; v_call: TRBV29-1; cdr3_aa: CSVEDIGGRALPNEQFF
j_call: TRBJ1-2; d_call: TRBD1; v_call: TRBV4-1; cdr3_aa: CASSHLTGKNYGYTF
j_call: TRBJ2-7; d_call: TRBD2; v_call: TRBV11-2; cdr3_aa: CASSLAGGLTYEQYF
j_call: TRBJ2-7; d_call: -; v_call: TRBV9; cdr3_aa: CASSPGSSYEQYF
j_call: TRBJ2-3; d_call: -; v_call: TRBV27; cdr3_aa: CASSRREADTQYF
j_call: TRBJ1-1; d_call: -; v_call: TRBV28; cdr3_aa: CASSEISVNTEAFF
j_call: TRBJ2-3; d_call: -; v_call: TRBV30; cdr3_aa: CAWTSSTDTQYF
j_call: TRBJ2-5; d_call: TRBD2; v_call: TRBV5-8; cdr3_aa: CASSLEGFASGPYQETQYF
j_call: TRBJ1-1; d_call: TRBD1; v_call: TRBV5-4; cdr3_aa: CASSYPGGQPMNTEAFF
j_call: TRBJ1-4; d_call: -; v_call: TRBV9; cdr3_aa: CASSTPGLHEKLFF
j_call: TRBJ2-6; d_call: -; v_call: TRBV6-5; cdr3_aa: CASSYPRGSGANVLTF
j_call: TRBJ2-1; d_call: -; v_call: TRBV5-5; cdr3_aa: CASSFRLPLGNEQFF
j_call: TRBJ1-1; d_call: -; v_call: TRBV7-3; cdr3_aa: CASSLSSGNTEAFF
j_call: TRBJ2-7; d_call: TRBD2; v_call: TRBV7-2; cdr3_aa: CASSPSGLGNYEQYF
j_call: TRBJ2-1; d_call: TRBD2; v_call: TRBV7-9; cdr3_aa: CASSLLAGDGNEQFF
j_call: TRBJ2-5; d_call: TRBD1; v_call: TRBV2; cdr3_aa: CASRAGGSETQYF
j_call: TRBJ1-3; d_call: -; v_call: TRBV7-9; cdr3_aa: CASEGTGNTIYF
j_call: TRBJ1-2; d_call: TRBD1; v_call: TRBV19; cdr3_aa: CASSGGTGAPRQSYTF
j_call: TRBJ1-4; d_call: -; v_call: TRBV30; cdr3_aa: CAWIPGLNFPATNEKLFF
j_call: TRBJ2-1; d_call: TRBD1; v_call: TRBV7-6; cdr3_aa: CASSPNRGLEQFF
j_call: TRBJ2-5; d_call: TRBD2; v_call: TRBV6-1; cdr3_aa: CASSEPTSGTFKTQYF
j_call: TRBJ1-4; d_call: -; v_call: TRBV6-5; cdr3_aa: CASSYSTATNEKLFF
j_call: TRBJ2-3; d_call: TRBD2; v_call: TRBV11-2; cdr3_aa: CASSGTSGLTDTQYF
j_call: TRBJ1-1; d_call: -; v_call: TRBV4-1; cdr3_aa: CASSQARGNTEAFF
j_call: TRBJ1-5; d_call: -; v_call: TRBV6-1; cdr3_aa: CGIKGPGLNQPQHF
j_call: TRBJ2-1; d_call: TRBD2; v_call: TRBV7-3; cdr3_aa: CASSLPSGRPSSYNEQFF
j_call: TRBJ2-3; d_call: TRBD2; v_call: TRBV4-3; cdr3_aa: CASSPRLAGGERRPYTQYF
j_call: TRBJ1-2; d_call: TRBD1; v_call: TRBV5-6; cdr3_aa: CASRDRGLGYTF
j_call: TRBJ2-7; d_call: TRBD2; v_call: TRBV2; cdr3_aa: CASRPTSGGSYEQYF
j_call: TRBJ1-1; d_call: -; v_call: TRBV19; cdr3_aa: CASTVRGSNTEAFF